A selection of T cell receptor beta chains follows, all from one sample in a study of T cell responses to AZD1222 COVID-19 vaccine. The assay was immunoSEQ multiplex PCR, and TCRdb's table has in-frame clones only and misses some. The sample contains fewer than 150,000 clones, 90% of which appear only once. Material: peripheral blood, obtained on day 0 of AZD1222 vaccination. The origin of the receptors is an adult in good health. The CDR3 runs from the conserved cysteine through the conserved F or W. D genes are given only for firm matches. Clone size is not always given. Where it is, it says once, few, many or a class for expanded clones.

d_gene: TRBD1
j_gene: TRBJ1-1
v_gene: TRBV12-3/TRBV12-4
abundance: -
CDR3nt: TGTGCCAGCAGTCGGACAGGGGACACTGAAGCTTTCTTT
CDR3aa: CASSRTGDTEAFF

d_gene: -
j_gene: TRBJ1-4
v_gene: TRBV19
abundance: -
CDR3nt: TGTGCCAGTAGTATGGCGTCTGGGGAGAATGAAAAACTGTTTTTT
CDR3aa: CASSMASGENEKLFF

d_gene: -
j_gene: TRBJ1-2
v_gene: TRBV7-9
abundance: -
CDR3nt: TGTGCCAGCAGCCATGGAGCGTACTACTATGGCTACACCTTC
CDR3aa: CASSHGAYYYGYTF

d_gene: -
j_gene: TRBJ2-3
v_gene: TRBV18
abundance: -
CDR3nt: TGTGCCAGCTCATCCGCCGGAACTATTGGAGTCACAGATACGCAGTATTTT
CDR3aa: CASSSAGTIGVTDTQYF

d_gene: -
j_gene: TRBJ1-5
v_gene: TRBV7-2
abundance: -
CDR3nt: TGTGCCAGCAGCTTAGCGGGACGGGCGATTAGCAATCAGCCCCAGCATTTT
CDR3aa: CASSLAGRAISNQPQHF

d_gene: -
j_gene: TRBJ1-4
v_gene: TRBV14
abundance: -
CDR3nt: TGTGCCAGCAGCCACCCACCCGAAAAACTGTTTTTT
CDR3aa: CASSHPPEKLFF

d_gene: TRBD1
j_gene: TRBJ1-5
v_gene: TRBV2
abundance: -
CDR3nt: TGTGCCAGCAGTGAACTCAGGGGGAACCAGCCCCAGCATTTT
CDR3aa: CASSELRGNQPQHF

d_gene: -
j_gene: TRBJ2-7
v_gene: TRBV4-1
abundance: -
CDR3nt: TGCGCCAGCAGCCCCACTGGACTTACCTACGAGCAGTACTTC
CDR3aa: CASSPTGLTYEQYF

d_gene: -
j_gene: TRBJ2-2
v_gene: TRBV4-1
abundance: once
CDR3nt: TGCGCCAGCAGCCATGCCTTTCGGCGGAGGGGCGGGGAGCTGTTTTTT
CDR3aa: CASSHAFRRRGGELFF

d_gene: TRBD1
j_gene: TRBJ2-2
v_gene: TRBV7-9
abundance: -
CDR3nt: TGTGCCAGCAGCGTCCCCCGGGGACAGGCCTATAACGGGGAGCTGTTTTTT
CDR3aa: CASSVPRGQAYNGELFF

d_gene: -
j_gene: TRBJ2-3
v_gene: TRBV5-1
abundance: -
CDR3nt: TGCGCCAGCAGCTCGATAGCGGCACCCACAGATACGCAGTATTTT
CDR3aa: CASSSIAAPTDTQYF

d_gene: TRBD2
j_gene: TRBJ2-3
v_gene: TRBV4-1
abundance: -
CDR3nt: TGCGCCAGCAGCCAACCCGGACTAGCGGGATATGATACGCAGTATTTT
CDR3aa: CASSQPGLAGYDTQYF

d_gene: -
j_gene: TRBJ2-2
v_gene: TRBV19
abundance: -
CDR3nt: TGTGCCAGTAGTTGGGATGGGAACACCGGGGAGCTGTTTTTT
CDR3aa: CASSWDGNTGELFF

d_gene: -
j_gene: TRBJ1-1
v_gene: TRBV5-1
abundance: -
CDR3nt: TGCGCCAGCAGCTTGGAGACGAACACTGAAGCTTTCTTT
CDR3aa: CASSLETNTEAFF

d_gene: -
j_gene: TRBJ1-2
v_gene: TRBV30
abundance: -
CDR3nt: TGTGCCTGGGGGGCTCTCCAAGGCTACACCTTC
CDR3aa: CAWGALQGYTF

d_gene: -
j_gene: TRBJ2-1
v_gene: TRBV11-2
abundance: -
CDR3nt: TGTGCCAGCAGCTTATATGGGTCGGGTGAGCAGTTCTTC
CDR3aa: CASSLYGSGEQFF

d_gene: TRBD2
j_gene: TRBJ2-7
v_gene: TRBV10-3
abundance: -
CDR3nt: TGTGCCATCAGAATACTAGCGGGAGTTAATGGCTACGAGCAGTACTTC
CDR3aa: CAIRILAGVNGYEQYF

d_gene: -
j_gene: TRBJ2-1
v_gene: TRBV3-1/TRBV3-2
abundance: -
CDR3nt: TGTGCCAGCAGCCAAGAACGGCTGGAGGATGAGCAGTTCTTC
CDR3aa: CASSQERLEDEQFF

d_gene: TRBD1
j_gene: TRBJ2-7
v_gene: TRBV30
abundance: -
CDR3nt: TGTGCCCGCGGACAGGGGGCGGGCGAGCAGTACTTC
CDR3aa: CARGQGAGEQYF

d_gene: -
j_gene: TRBJ2-3
v_gene: TRBV7-2
abundance: -
CDR3nt: TGTGCCAGCAGCTTAGCGACGTGGGAGGCTACAGATACGCAGTATTTT
CDR3aa: CASSLATWEATDTQYF

d_gene: -
j_gene: TRBJ1-2
v_gene: TRBV6-5
abundance: -
CDR3nt: TGTGCCAGCAGCACGGGGCACTATGGCTACACCTTC
CDR3aa: CASSTGHYGYTF

d_gene: -
j_gene: TRBJ1-1
v_gene: TRBV5-6
abundance: -
CDR3nt: TGTGCCAGCAGCTTGGGGACGTTGCGGGGTCTGAACACTGAAGCTTTCTTT
CDR3aa: CASSLGTLRGLNTEAFF

d_gene: -
j_gene: TRBJ2-3
v_gene: TRBV10-1
abundance: -
CDR3nt: TGCGCCAGCAGTTATATTTCCGGGATCCCCCTGGATACGCAGTATTTT
CDR3aa: CASSYISGIPLDTQYF

d_gene: -
j_gene: TRBJ2-3
v_gene: TRBV11-3
abundance: once
CDR3nt: TGTGCCAGCAGTCCAGGGATAGGGGCAGAGGATACGCAGTATTTT
CDR3aa: CASSPGIGAEDTQYF

d_gene: TRBD2
j_gene: TRBJ2-1
v_gene: TRBV7-6
abundance: -
CDR3nt: TGTGCCAGCAGCCTTGGGGGGACTAGGTCCTACAATGAGCAGTTCTTC
CDR3aa: CASSLGGTRSYNEQFF

d_gene: TRBD2
j_gene: TRBJ2-3
v_gene: TRBV7-3
abundance: -
CDR3nt: TGTGCCAGCAGCTTCCAAAGCGGGATGGCAGATACGCAGTATTTT
CDR3aa: CASSFQSGMADTQYF

d_gene: TRBD1
j_gene: TRBJ2-2
v_gene: TRBV19
abundance: -
CDR3nt: TGTGCCAGTAGTCCCTCCCCGGGACAGGGGATAAATAGGATAAACACCGGGGAGCTGTTTTTT
CDR3aa: CASSPSPGQGINRINTGELFF

d_gene: -
j_gene: TRBJ1-1
v_gene: TRBV7-9
abundance: -
CDR3nt: TGTGCCAGCAGCTTATCTGGAGGCCCTGAAGCTTTCTTT
CDR3aa: CASSLSGGPEAFF

d_gene: -
j_gene: TRBJ2-7
v_gene: TRBV29-1
abundance: -
CDR3nt: TGCAGCGAAGGACAGCTCCCCTCCTACGAGCAGTACTTC
CDR3aa: CSEGQLPSYEQYF

d_gene: TRBD1
j_gene: TRBJ2-1
v_gene: TRBV9
abundance: -
CDR3nt: TGTGCCAGCAGCGTAGAGGGGGCACGGACCTACAATGAGCAGTTCTTC
CDR3aa: CASSVEGARTYNEQFF

d_gene: -
j_gene: TRBJ1-2
v_gene: TRBV6-5
abundance: -
CDR3nt: TGTGCCAGCATCCATGAGCGGGGGAACTATGGCTACACCTTC
CDR3aa: CASIHERGNYGYTF

d_gene: TRBD2
j_gene: TRBJ2-2
v_gene: TRBV7-2
abundance: once
CDR3nt: TGTGCCAGCAGCTTAAGCGGGGCGAACACCGGGGAGCTGTTTTTT
CDR3aa: CASSLSGANTGELFF

d_gene: -
j_gene: TRBJ1-5
v_gene: TRBV14
abundance: -
CDR3nt: TGTGCCAGCAGCCCGCGTGGGAAGGGGGATCAGCCCCAGCATTTT
CDR3aa: CASSPRGKGDQPQHF

d_gene: -
j_gene: TRBJ1-6
v_gene: TRBV18
abundance: -
CDR3nt: TGTGCCAGCTCACTGGGGTTCGCCGTGGATTCACCCCTCCACTTT
CDR3aa: CASSLGFAVDSPLHF

d_gene: -
j_gene: TRBJ1-6
v_gene: TRBV4-1
abundance: -
CDR3nt: TGCGCCAGCAGCCCCGGGTGGCCCGATAATTCACCCCTCCACTTT
CDR3aa: CASSPGWPDNSPLHF

d_gene: TRBD2
j_gene: TRBJ2-3
v_gene: TRBV5-1
abundance: -
CDR3nt: TGCGCCAGCAGCTTGGAGGTGACTAGCGGTGGAGATACGCAGTATTTT
CDR3aa: CASSLEVTSGGDTQYF

d_gene: -
j_gene: TRBJ2-1
v_gene: TRBV29-1
abundance: -
CDR3nt: TGCAGCGCTATGACGTCTGAGCAGTTCTTC
CDR3aa: CSAMTSEQFF

d_gene: TRBD1
j_gene: TRBJ1-2
v_gene: TRBV7-2
abundance: -
CDR3nt: TGTGCCAGCAGCTTAAAGGGGACAGGGGGGGCTAACTATGGCTACACCTTC
CDR3aa: CASSLKGTGGANYGYTF

d_gene: TRBD1
j_gene: TRBJ1-1
v_gene: TRBV19
abundance: -
CDR3nt: TGTGCCACCACACCTGGACAGGGTCCGGCTTTCTTT
CDR3aa: CATTPGQGPAFF

d_gene: TRBD2
j_gene: TRBJ2-3
v_gene: TRBV10-1
abundance: few
CDR3nt: TGCGCCAGCAGTGAGCGGGCGGGAGAGGCAGATACGCAGTATTTT
CDR3aa: CASSERAGEADTQYF

d_gene: -
j_gene: TRBJ2-1
v_gene: TRBV9
abundance: -
CDR3nt: TGTGCCAGCAGCGTATTTAGCGCGAGCTCCTACAATGAGCAGTTCTTC
CDR3aa: CASSVFSASSYNEQFF

d_gene: TRBD2
j_gene: TRBJ2-2
v_gene: TRBV7-2
abundance: -
CDR3nt: TGTGCCAGCAGCGCTGCTAGCGGGAGAAGAGGCGGGGAGCTGTTTTTT
CDR3aa: CASSAASGRRGGELFF

d_gene: -
j_gene: TRBJ1-5
v_gene: TRBV6-6
abundance: -
CDR3nt: TGTGCCAGCAGTTACTCGGCGGGGTTACAGCCCCAGCATTTT
CDR3aa: CASSYSAGLQPQHF

d_gene: -
j_gene: TRBJ2-7
v_gene: TRBV4-2
abundance: -
CDR3nt: TGTGCCAGCAGCCAAGTTTGGGACGGAACCTACGAGCAGTACTTC
CDR3aa: CASSQVWDGTYEQYF

d_gene: -
j_gene: TRBJ1-1
v_gene: TRBV3-1/TRBV3-2
abundance: -
CDR3nt: TGTGCCAGCAGCCAAGACTGGAATAAAGCTTTCTTT
CDR3aa: CASSQDWNKAFF

d_gene: -
j_gene: TRBJ2-7
v_gene: TRBV30
abundance: once
CDR3nt: TGTGCCTGGAGTCCGGAGGGCGGCGAGCAGTACTTC
CDR3aa: CAWSPEGGEQYF

d_gene: TRBD1
j_gene: TRBJ2-5
v_gene: TRBV20-1
abundance: -
CDR3nt: TGCAGTGCTAGTACAGGGGTACGGGGAGAGACCCAGTACTTC
CDR3aa: CSASTGVRGETQYF

d_gene: -
j_gene: TRBJ1-5
v_gene: TRBV4-2
abundance: -
CDR3nt: TGTGCCAGCAGCCAAGATGACGGGGGAAATCAGCCCCAGCATTTT
CDR3aa: CASSQDDGGNQPQHF

d_gene: TRBD1
j_gene: TRBJ2-7
v_gene: TRBV7-8
abundance: -
CDR3nt: TGTGCCAGCAGCTCAGACAGGGGTAACTACGAGCAGTACTTC
CDR3aa: CASSSDRGNYEQYF

d_gene: -
j_gene: TRBJ2-7
v_gene: TRBV7-9
abundance: -
CDR3nt: TGTGCCAGCAGCTTAGGCAGGTACGAGCAGTACTTC
CDR3aa: CASSLGRYEQYF

d_gene: -
j_gene: TRBJ1-1
v_gene: TRBV5-1
abundance: -
CDR3nt: TGCGCCAGCAGCTTGGACGGGAGGGGATCTGAAGCTTTCTTT
CDR3aa: CASSLDGRGSEAFF

d_gene: TRBD2
j_gene: TRBJ2-1
v_gene: TRBV6-2/TRBV6-3
abundance: -
CDR3nt: TGTGCCAGCAGTTACCCAGGCGCCGGGATTAGCGGGGGGGCCGGTGCTGTTGAGCAGTTCTTC
CDR3aa: CASSYPGAGISGGAGAVEQFF

d_gene: -
j_gene: TRBJ2-3
v_gene: TRBV30
abundance: -
CDR3nt: TGTGCCTGGAGTAGGACAGTTCTGACAGATACGCAGTATTTT
CDR3aa: CAWSRTVLTDTQYF

d_gene: -
j_gene: TRBJ1-5
v_gene: TRBV11-2
abundance: -
CDR3nt: TGTGCCAGCAGCTTAGGCTCTTTTTGGACAGACAATCAGCCCCAGCATTTT
CDR3aa: CASSLGSFWTDNQPQHF

d_gene: TRBD1
j_gene: TRBJ2-7
v_gene: TRBV12-3/TRBV12-4
abundance: -
CDR3nt: TGTGCCAGCAGTTATGGACAGGGCCAGTACTTC
CDR3aa: CASSYGQGQYF

d_gene: -
j_gene: TRBJ1-5
v_gene: TRBV2
abundance: -
CDR3nt: TGTGCCAGCAGTGAAGCGCACCCAGGGTGGAGCAATCAGCCCCAGCATTTT
CDR3aa: CASSEAHPGWSNQPQHF

d_gene: -
j_gene: TRBJ1-2
v_gene: TRBV15
abundance: once
CDR3nt: TGTGCCACCAGCAGCGAAAACGGACAGTATGGCTACACCTTC
CDR3aa: CATSSENGQYGYTF

d_gene: TRBD2
j_gene: TRBJ2-2
v_gene: TRBV5-4
abundance: -
CDR3nt: TGTGCCAGCAGCTTCGGGACTACTGACACCGGGGAGCTGTTTTTT
CDR3aa: CASSFGTTDTGELFF

d_gene: TRBD1
j_gene: TRBJ1-1
v_gene: TRBV10-3
abundance: -
CDR3nt: TGTGCCACCGCCAAAATACAGGGGGCGGACACTGAAGCTTTCTTT
CDR3aa: CATAKIQGADTEAFF